The 2 T cell receptor beta chains presented below share a single source sample, sequenced in a study of somatic mutations in cytotoxic T cells in rheumatoid arthritis. Clones were sequenced by immunoSEQ multiplex PCR, and TCRdb holds only the in-frame ones, with some missing. Here the sample spans 15,000 to 20,000 clones, approximately 75% being singletons. Sequenced input: CD8+ T cells sorted from blood. Receptor source: an adult with rheumatoid arthritis.

The CDR3 coding sequence is TGTGCCAGCAGCTCAGCCCTGAACACTGAAGCTTTCTTT. Amino acids: CASSSALNTEAFF. This chain joins TRBV7-6 and TRBJ1-1; D gene unclear. This CDR3 spans 13 amino acids. Germline V gene sequence: CDR1 SGHVS, CDR2 FNYEAQ. V lost 4 bases to trimming and J lost 0 bases, with 6 bases between them. Using reference TRBV7-6 and TRBJ1-1 for the parts outside the CDR3, the full variable domain is GAGVSQSPRYKVTKRGQDVALRCDPISGHVSLYWYRQALGQGPEFLTYFNYEAQQDKSGLPNDRFSAERPEGSISTLTIQRTEQRDSAMYRCASSSALNTEAFFGQGTRLTVV.

In its sample, this clone is large. The chain couples TRBV28 to TRBJ1-6; D unresolved. The CDR3 totals 13 residues. The germline V and J ends were trimmed by 5 bases and 10 bases, with 12 bases remaining between them. Germline CDR1 reads MDHEN; CDR2 reads SYDVKM. The CDR3 spells CASSPRGLSPLHF. CDR3 coding DNA: TGTGCCAGCAGTCCCCGCGGGCTGTCACCCCTCCACTTT.